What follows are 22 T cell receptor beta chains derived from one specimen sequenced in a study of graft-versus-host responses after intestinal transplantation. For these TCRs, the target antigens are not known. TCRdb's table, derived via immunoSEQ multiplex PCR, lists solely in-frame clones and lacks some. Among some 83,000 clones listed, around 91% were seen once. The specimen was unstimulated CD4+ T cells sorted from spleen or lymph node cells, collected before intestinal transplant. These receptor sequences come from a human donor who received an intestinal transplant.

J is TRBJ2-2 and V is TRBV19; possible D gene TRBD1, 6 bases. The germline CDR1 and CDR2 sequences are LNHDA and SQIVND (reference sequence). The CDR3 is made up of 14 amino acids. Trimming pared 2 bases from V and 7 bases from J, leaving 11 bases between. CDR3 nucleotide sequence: TGTGCCAGTAGTATACCAGGGGCGGGCGGGGAGCTGTTTTTT. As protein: CASSIPGAGGELFF.

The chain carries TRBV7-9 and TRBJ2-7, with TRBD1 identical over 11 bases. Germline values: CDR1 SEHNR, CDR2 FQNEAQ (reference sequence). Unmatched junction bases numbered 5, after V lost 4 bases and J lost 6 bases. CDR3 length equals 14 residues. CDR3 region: CASSSTGTGGEQYF. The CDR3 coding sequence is TGTGCCAGCAGCTCCACCGGGACAGGGGGCGAGCAGTACTTC.

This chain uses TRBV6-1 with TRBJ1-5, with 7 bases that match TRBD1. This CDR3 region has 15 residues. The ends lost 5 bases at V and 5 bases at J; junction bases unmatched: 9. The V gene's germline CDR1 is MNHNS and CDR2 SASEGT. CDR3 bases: TGTGCCAGCAGTCGAACAGACAGGGTGGATCAGCCCCAGCATTTT. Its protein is CASSRTDRVDQPQHF.

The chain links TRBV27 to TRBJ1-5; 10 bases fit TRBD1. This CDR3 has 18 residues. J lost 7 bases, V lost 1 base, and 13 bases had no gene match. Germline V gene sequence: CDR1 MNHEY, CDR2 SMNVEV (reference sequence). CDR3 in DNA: TGTGCCAGCAGTTTATTAGGGACAGGGGACCCCCCAAGGCAGCCCCAGCATTTT. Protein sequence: CASSLLGTGDPPRQPQHF.

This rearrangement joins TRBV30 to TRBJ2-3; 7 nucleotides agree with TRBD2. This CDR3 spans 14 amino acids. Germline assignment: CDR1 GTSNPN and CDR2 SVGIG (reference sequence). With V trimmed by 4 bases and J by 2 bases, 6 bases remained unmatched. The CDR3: CAWNRLANTDTQYF. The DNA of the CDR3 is TGTGCCTGGAATCGACTAGCCAACACAGATACGCAGTATTTT.

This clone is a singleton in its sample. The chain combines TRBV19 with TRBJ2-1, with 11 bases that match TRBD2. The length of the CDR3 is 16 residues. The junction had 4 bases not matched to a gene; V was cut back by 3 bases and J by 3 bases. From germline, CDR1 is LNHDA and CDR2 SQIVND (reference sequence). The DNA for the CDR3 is TGTGCCAGTAGTATTAGCGGGGGGGCCGTCTACAATGAGCAGTTCTTC. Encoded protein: CASSISGGAVYNEQFF.

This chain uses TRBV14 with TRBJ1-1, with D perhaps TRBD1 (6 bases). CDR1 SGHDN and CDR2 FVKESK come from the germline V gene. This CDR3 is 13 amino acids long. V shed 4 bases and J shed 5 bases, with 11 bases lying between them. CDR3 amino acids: CASSPNRGTEAFF. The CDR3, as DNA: TGTGCCAGCAGCCCCAATAGGGGGACTGAAGCTTTCTTT. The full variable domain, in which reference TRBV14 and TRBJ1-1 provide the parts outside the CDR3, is EAGVTQFPSHSVIEKGQTVTLRCDPISGHDNLYWYRRVMGKEIKFLLHFVKESKQDESGMPNNRFLAERTGGTYSTLKVQPAELEDSGVYFCASSPNRGTEAFFGQGTRLTVV.

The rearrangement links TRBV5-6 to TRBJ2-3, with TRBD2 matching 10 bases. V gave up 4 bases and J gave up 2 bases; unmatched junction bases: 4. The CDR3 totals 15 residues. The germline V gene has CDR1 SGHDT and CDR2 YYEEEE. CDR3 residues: CASSTGLAATDTQYF. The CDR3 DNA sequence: TGTGCCAGCAGCACTGGACTAGCGGCCACAGATACGCAGTATTTT.

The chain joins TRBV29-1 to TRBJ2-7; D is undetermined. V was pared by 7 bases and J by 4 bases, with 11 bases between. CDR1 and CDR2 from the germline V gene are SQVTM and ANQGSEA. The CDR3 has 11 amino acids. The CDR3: CSAMNSYEQYF. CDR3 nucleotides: TGCAGCGCCATGAACAGTTACGAGCAGTACTTC.

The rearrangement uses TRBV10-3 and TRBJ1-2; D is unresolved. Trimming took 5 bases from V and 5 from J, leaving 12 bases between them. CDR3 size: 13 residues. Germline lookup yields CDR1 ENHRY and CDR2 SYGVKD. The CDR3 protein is CAISLERVYGYTF. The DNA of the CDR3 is TGTGCCATCAGTTTAGAGAGAGTGTATGGCTACACCTTC.

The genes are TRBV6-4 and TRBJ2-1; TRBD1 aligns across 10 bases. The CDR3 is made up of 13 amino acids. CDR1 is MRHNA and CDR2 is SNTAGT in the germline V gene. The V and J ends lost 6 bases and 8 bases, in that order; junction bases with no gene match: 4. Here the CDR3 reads CASSLDRGDEQFF. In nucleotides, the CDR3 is TGTGCCAGCAGCCTGGACAGGGGGGATGAGCAGTTCTTC.

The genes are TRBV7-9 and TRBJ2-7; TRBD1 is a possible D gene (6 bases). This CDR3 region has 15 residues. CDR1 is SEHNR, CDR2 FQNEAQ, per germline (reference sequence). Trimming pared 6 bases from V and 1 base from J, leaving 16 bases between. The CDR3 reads CASSTVTGISYEQYF. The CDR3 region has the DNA TGTGCCAGCAGTACCGTCACAGGGATTTCCTACGAGCAGTACTTC.

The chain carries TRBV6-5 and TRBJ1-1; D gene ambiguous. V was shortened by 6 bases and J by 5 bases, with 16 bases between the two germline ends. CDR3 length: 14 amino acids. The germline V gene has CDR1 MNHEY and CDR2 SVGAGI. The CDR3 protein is CASSVENGDTEAFF. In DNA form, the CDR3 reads TGTGCCAGCAGCGTTGAGAACGGGGATACTGAAGCTTTCTTT.

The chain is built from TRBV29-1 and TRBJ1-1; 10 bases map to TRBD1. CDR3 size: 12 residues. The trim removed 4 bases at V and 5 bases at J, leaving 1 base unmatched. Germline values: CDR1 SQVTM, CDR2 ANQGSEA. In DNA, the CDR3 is TGCAGCGTTGGGACAGGGGGGACTGAAGCTTTCTTT. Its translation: CSVGTGGTEAFF.

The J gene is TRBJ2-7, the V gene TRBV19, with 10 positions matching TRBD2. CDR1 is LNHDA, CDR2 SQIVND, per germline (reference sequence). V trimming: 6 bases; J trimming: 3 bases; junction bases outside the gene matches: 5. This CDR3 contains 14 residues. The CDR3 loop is CASRERGGGYEQYF. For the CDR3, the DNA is TGTGCCAGTAGAGAGCGGGGGGGCGGCTACGAGCAGTACTTC.

In nucleotides, the CDR3 is TGTGCCAGCAGTGCCGACAGGGGTTTCAATCAGCCCCAGCATTTT. It encodes CASSADRGFNQPQHF. The rearrangement uses TRBV6-1 and TRBJ1-5; 8 bases fit TRBD1. Per germline, CDR1 MNHNS and CDR2 SASEGT. After removal of 4 bases from V and 3 bases from J, the junction contained 5 bases not matched to a gene. The CDR3 totals 15 residues.

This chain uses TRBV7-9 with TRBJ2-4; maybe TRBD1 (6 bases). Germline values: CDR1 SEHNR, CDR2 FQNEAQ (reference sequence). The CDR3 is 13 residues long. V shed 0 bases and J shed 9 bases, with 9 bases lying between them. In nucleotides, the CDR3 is TGTGCCAGCAGCTTAGCGGGGGCGGTCATTCAGTACTTC. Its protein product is CASSLAGAVIQYF.

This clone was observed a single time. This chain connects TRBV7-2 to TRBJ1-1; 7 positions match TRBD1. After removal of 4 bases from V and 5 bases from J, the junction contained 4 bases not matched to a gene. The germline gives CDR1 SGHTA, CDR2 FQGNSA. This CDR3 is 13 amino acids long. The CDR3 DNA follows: TGTGCCAGCAGCTCCTACAGGGGAACTGAAGCTTTCTTT. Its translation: CASSSYRGTEAFF.

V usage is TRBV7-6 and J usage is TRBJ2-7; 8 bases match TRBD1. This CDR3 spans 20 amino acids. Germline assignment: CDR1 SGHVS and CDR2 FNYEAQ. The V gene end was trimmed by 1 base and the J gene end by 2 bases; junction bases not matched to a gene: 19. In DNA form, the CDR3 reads TGTGCCAGCAGCTTAGAAGGTAGGGACAGGTTTCACACCCAACCCTACGAGCAGTACTTC. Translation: CASSLEGRDRFHTQPYEQYF.

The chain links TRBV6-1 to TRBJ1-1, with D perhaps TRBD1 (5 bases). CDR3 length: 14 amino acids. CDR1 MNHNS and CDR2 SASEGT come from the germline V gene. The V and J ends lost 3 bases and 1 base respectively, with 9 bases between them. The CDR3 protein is CASSDAGRNTEAFF. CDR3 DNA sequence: TGTGCCAGCAGTGACGCGGGACGGAACACTGAAGCTTTCTTT.

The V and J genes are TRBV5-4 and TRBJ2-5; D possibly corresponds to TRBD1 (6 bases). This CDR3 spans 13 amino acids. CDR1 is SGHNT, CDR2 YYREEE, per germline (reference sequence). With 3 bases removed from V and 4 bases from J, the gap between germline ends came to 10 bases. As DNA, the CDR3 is TGTGCCAGCAGCTCGGGCAGGGGAGAGACCCAGTACTTC. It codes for CASSSGRGETQYF.

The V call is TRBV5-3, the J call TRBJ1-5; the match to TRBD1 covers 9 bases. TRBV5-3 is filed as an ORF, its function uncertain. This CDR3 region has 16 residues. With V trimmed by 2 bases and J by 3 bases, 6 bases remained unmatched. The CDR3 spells CARSFRDRVNNQPQHF. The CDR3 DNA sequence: TGTGCCAGAAGCTTTCGGGACAGGGTAAACAATCAGCCCCAGCATTTT.